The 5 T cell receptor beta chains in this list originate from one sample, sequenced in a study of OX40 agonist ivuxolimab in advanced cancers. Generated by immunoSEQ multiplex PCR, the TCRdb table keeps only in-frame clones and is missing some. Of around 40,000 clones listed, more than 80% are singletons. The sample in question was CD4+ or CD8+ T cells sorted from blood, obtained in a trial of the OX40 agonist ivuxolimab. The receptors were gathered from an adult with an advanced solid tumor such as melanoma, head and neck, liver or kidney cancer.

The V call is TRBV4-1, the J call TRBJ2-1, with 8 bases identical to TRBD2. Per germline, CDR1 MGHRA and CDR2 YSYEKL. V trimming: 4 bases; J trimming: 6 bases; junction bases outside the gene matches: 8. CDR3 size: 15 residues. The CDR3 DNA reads TGCGCCAGCAGCCCCTTGGAGCGGGGGTTCAATGAGCAGTTCTTC. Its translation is CASSPLERGFNEQFF.

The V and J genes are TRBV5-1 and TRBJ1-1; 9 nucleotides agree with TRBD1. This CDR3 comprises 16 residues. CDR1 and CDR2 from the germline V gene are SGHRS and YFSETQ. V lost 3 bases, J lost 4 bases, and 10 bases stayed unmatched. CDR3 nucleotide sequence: TGCGCCAGCAGCTATTCCCCGGGACAGGGCCTCACTGAAGCTTTCTTT. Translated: CASSYSPGQGLTEAFF.

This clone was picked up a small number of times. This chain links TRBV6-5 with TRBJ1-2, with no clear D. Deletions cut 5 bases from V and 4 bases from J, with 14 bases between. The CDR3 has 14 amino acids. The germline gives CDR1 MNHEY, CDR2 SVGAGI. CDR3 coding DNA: TGTGCCAGCAGTCCCCTAGGTCTGGGCTATGGCTACACCTTC. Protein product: CASSPLGLGYGYTF.

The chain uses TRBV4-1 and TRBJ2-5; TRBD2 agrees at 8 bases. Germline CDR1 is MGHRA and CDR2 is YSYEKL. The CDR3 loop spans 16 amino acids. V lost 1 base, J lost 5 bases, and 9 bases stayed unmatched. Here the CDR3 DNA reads TGCGCCAGCAGCCAAGGATACGGGACTAGGAGGGAGACCCAGTACTTC. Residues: CASSQGYGTRRETQYF.

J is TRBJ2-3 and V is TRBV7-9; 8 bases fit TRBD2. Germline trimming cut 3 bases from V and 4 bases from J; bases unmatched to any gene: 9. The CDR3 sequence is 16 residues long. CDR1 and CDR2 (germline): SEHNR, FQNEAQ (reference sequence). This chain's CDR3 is CASSLRTSPAADTQYF. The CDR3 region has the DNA TGTGCCAGCAGCTTGCGGACTAGCCCCGCCGCAGATACGCAGTATTTT.